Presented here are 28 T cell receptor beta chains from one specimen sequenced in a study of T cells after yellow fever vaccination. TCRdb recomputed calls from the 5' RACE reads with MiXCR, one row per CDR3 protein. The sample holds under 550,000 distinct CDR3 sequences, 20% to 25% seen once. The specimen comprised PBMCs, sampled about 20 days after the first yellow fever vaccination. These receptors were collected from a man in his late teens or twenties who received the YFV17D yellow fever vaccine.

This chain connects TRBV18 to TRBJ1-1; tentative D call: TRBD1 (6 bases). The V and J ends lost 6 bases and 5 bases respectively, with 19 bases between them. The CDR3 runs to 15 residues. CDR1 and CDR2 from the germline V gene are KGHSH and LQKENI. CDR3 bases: TGTGCCAGCTCGGCCGTGGGGCAGGGGAGGACTGAAGCTTTCTTT. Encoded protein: CASSAVGQGRTEAFF.

As DNA, the CDR3 is TGTGCCACGGGGGGTGACGAGCAGTACTTC. Translation: CATGGDEQYF. V is TRBV19 and J is TRBJ2-7; 7 bases are shared with TRBD2. The CDR3 contains 10 residues. With 10 bases clipped from V and 5 bases from J, the junction kept 2 bases outside the gene matches. Germline-derived CDR1 and CDR2 are LNHDA and SQIVND (reference sequence).

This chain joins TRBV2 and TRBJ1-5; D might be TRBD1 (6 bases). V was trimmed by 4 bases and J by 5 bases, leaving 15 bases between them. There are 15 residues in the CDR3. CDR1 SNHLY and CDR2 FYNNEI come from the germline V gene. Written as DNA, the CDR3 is TGTGCCAGCAGTGTCCGGGGGGCCAGGGATCAGCCCCAGCATTTT. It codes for CASSVRGARDQPQHF.

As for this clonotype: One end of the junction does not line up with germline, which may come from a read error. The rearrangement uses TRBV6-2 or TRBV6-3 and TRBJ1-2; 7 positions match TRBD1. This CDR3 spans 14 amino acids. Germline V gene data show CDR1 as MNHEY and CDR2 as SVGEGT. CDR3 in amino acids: CASMLGDSDYGYTF. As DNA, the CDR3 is TGTGCCAGCATGCTTGGGGACAGCGACTACGGCTACACCTTC.

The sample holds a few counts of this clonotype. The CDR3 is CSVGSYTF. Here the CDR3 DNA reads TGCAGCGTTGGAAGCTACACCTTC. This chain connects TRBV29-1 to TRBJ1-2; D is uncertain. CDR1 and CDR2 from the germline V gene are SQVTM and ANQGSEA. Trimming cost V 4 bases and J 9 bases, with 3 bases left between them. This CDR3 is 8 amino acids long.

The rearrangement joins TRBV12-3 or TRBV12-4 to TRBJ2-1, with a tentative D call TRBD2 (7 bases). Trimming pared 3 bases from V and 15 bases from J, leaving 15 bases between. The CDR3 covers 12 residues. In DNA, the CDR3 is TGTGCCAGCAGTTTGCCCCCGGGGGGCCTGTTCTTC. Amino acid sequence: CASSLPPGGLFF.

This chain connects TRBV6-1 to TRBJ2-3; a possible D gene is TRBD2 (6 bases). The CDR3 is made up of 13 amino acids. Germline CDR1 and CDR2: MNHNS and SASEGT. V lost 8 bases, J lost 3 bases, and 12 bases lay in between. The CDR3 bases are TGTGCCAGCTACGGGGACTGGACAGATACGCAGTATTTT. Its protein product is CASYGDWTDTQYF.

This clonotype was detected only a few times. In DNA, the CDR3 is TGTGCCAGCAGTGGAGGGAGCGGGGTCACAGATACGCAGTATTTT. This translates into CASSGGSGVTDTQYF. The chain links TRBV2 to TRBJ2-3; TRBD2 aligns across 7 bases. The length of the CDR3 is 15 residues. CDR1 and CDR2 (germline): SNHLY, FYNNEI. With V trimmed by 4 bases and J by 2 bases, 6 bases remained unmatched. The full variable domain, rest sourced from reference TRBV2 and TRBJ2-3, is EPEVTQTPSHQVTQMGQEVILRCVPISNHLYFYWYRQILGQKVEFLVSFYNNEISEKSEIFDDQFSVERPDGSNFTLKIRSTKLEDSAMYFCASSGGSGVTDTQYFGPGTRLTVL.

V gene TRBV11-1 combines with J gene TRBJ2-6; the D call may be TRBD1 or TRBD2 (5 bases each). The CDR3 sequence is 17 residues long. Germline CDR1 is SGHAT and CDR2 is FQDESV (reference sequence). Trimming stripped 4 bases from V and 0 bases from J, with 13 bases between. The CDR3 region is CASSSPGRSSGANVLTF. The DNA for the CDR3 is TGTGCCAGCAGCTCACCGGGACGGAGCTCTGGGGCCAACGTCCTGACTTTC.

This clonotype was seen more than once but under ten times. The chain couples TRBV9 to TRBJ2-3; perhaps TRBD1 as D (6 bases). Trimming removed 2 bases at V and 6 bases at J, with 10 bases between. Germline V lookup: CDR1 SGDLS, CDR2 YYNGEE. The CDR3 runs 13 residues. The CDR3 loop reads CASSVGAKDTQYF. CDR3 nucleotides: TGTGCCAGCAGCGTGGGGGCAAAGGATACGCAGTATTTT.

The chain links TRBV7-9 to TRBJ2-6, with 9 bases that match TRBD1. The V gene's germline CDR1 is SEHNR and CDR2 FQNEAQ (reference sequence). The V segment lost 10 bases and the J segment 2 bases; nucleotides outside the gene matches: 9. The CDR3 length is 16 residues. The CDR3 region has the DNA TGTGCCATCGAACAGGGGGCTCTGGCTGGGGCCAACGTCCTGACTTTC. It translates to CAIEQGALAGANVLTF.

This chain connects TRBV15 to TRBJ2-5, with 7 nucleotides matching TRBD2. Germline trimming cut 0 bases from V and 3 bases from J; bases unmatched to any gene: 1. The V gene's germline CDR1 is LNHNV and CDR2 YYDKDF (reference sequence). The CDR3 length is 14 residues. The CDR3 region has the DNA TGTGCCACCAGCAGAGAGGCGGGGGAAGAGACCCAGTACTTC. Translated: CATSREAGEETQYF.

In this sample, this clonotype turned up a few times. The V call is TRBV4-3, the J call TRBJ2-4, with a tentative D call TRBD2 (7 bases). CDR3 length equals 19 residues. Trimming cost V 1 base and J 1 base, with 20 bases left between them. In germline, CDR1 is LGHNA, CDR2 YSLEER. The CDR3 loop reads CASSQAWRGLSSAKNIQYF. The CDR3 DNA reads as TGCGCCAGCAGCCAAGCCTGGCGGGGGCTTTCTAGCGCCAAAAACATTCAGTACTTC.

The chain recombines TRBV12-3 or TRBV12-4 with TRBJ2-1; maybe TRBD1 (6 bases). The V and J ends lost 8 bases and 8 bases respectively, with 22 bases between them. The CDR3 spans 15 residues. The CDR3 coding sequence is TGTGCCAGCGGTCGCGGCAGGGGTGTATGGGATGAGCAGTTCTTC. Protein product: CASGRGRGVWDEQFF.

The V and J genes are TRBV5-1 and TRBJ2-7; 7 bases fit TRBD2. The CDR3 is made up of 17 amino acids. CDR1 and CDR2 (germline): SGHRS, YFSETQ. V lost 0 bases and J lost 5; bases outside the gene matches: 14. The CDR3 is CASSLGPSGEVLDEQYV. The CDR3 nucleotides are TGCGCCAGCAGCTTGGGCCCGAGCGGGGAAGTGTTGGACGAGCAGTACGTC.

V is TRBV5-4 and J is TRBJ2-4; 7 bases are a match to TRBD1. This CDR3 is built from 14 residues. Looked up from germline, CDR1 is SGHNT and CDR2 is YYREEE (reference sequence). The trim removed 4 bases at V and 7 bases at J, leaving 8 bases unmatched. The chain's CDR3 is CASSHRQGGNIQYF. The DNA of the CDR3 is TGTGCCAGCAGCCACCGACAGGGCGGGAACATTCAGTACTTC.

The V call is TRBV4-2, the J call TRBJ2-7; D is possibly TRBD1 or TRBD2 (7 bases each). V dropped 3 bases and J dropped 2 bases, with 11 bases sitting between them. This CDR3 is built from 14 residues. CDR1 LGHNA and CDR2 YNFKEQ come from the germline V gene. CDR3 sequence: CASSHQGGPYEQYF. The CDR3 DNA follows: TGTGCCAGCAGCCACCAGGGGGGGCCCTACGAGCAGTACTTC.

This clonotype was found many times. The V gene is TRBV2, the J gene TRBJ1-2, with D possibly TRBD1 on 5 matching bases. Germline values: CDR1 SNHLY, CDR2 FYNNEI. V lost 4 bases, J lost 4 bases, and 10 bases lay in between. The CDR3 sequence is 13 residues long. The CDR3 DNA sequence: TGTGCCAGCAGTGCGGGGGGTGGCTATGGCTACACCTTC. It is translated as CASSAGGGYGYTF.

The CDR3 sequence: CASSRRDRGYEQYV. The CDR3 coding sequence is TGTGCCAGCAGCAGACGGGACAGGGGATACGAGCAGTACGTC. This rearrangement joins TRBV21-1 to TRBJ2-7; the D call in the table, TRBD1, was not verified against the DNA. TRBV21-1 is an annotated pseudogene. The CDR3 has 14 amino acids.

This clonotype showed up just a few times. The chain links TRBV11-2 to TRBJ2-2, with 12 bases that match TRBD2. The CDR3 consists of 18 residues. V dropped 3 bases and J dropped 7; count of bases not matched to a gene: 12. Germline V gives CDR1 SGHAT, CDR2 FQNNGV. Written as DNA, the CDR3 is TGTGCCAGCAGCTTCCGGCGGCTAGCGGGGGGGCCTGGCGGGGAGCTGTTTTTT. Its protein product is CASSFRRLAGGPGGELFF.

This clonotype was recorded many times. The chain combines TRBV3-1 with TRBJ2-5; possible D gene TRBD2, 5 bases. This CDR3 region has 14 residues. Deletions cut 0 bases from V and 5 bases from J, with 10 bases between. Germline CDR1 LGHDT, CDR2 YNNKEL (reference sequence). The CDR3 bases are TGTGCCAGCAGCCAAGATCAGCGAGGGGAGACCCAGTACTTC. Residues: CASSQDQRGETQYF.

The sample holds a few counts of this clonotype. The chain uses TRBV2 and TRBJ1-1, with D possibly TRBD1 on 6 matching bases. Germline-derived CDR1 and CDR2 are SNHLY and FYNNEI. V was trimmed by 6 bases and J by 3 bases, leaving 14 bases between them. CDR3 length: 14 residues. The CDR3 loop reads CASRVQGGDTEAFF. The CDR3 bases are TGTGCCAGCAGAGTACAGGGTGGGGACACTGAAGCTTTCTTT.

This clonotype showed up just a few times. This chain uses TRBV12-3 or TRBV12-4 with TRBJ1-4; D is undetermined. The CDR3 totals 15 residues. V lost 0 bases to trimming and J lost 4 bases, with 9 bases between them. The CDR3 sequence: CASSLALADNEKLFF. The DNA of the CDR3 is TGTGCCAGCAGTTTAGCGCTTGCGGATAATGAAAAACTGTTTTTT.

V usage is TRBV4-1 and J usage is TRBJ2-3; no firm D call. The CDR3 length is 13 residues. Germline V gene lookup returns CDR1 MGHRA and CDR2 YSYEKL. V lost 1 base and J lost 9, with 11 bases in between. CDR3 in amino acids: CASSQGTPDTQYF. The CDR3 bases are TGCGCCAGCAGCCAAGGGACCCCCGACACGCAGTATTTT.

The CDR3 DNA reads TGCAGTGCTGGGAGGGCGGTACAAGAGACCCAGTACTTC. Translating it yields CSAGRAVQETQYF. The chain couples TRBV20-1 to TRBJ2-5; 7 bases are shared with TRBD2. From germline, CDR1 is DFQATT and CDR2 SNEGSKA (reference sequence). The V segment lost 5 bases and the J segment 2 bases; nucleotides outside the gene matches: 5. This CDR3 has 13 amino acids.

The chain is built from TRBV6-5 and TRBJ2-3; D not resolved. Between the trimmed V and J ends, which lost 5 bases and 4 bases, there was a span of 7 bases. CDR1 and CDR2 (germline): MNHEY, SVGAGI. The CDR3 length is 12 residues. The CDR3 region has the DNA TGTGCCAGCAGTGACATAGCAGATACGCAGTATTTT. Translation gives CASSDIADTQYF.

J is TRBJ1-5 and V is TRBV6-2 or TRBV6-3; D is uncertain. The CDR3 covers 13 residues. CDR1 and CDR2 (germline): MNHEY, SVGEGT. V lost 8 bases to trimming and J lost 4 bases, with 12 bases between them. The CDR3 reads CASGLTVNQPQHF. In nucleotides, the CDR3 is TGTGCCAGCGGGCTGACGGTAAATCAGCCCCAGCATTTT.

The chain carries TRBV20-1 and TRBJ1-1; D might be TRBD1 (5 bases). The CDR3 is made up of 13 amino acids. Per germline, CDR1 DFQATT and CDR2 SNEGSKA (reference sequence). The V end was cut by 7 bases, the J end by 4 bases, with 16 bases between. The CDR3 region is CSEKGTASTEAFF. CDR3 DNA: TGCAGTGAAAAAGGGACGGCGAGCACTGAAGCTTTCTTT.